This TCR beta chain was documented in a study of T cell responses to AZD1222 COVID-19 vaccine. With 4 bases clipped from V and 5 bases from J, the junction kept 19 bases outside the gene matches. The germline V gene encodes CDR1 PRHDT and CDR2 FYEKMQ (reference sequence). The CDR3 length is 20 residues. Study conclusions and caveats: The donor group comprised mostly white British people and more females; the analysis possibly underestimated clonal diversity. Only after the peak T cell response were repertoires sampled. Spike was spanned by vaccine-associated CD4 TCRs, which were dominant at 160-218 and 743-854.

Some clones are missing from TCRdb's copy, which holds only in-frame ones; the method was immunoSEQ multiplex PCR. The table shows 170,000 or so clones, with around nine tenths occurring only once. Remarks on this clone: Its specificity is not known.

This clonotype was obtained from an adult in good health. The gene calls are TRBV13 and TRBJ2-2, with TRBD2 matching over 10 bases. The sequenced sample was peripheral blood, obtained on day 0 of AZD1222 vaccination. In nucleotides, the CDR3 is TGTGCCAGCAGCTCCTCCCACTCAAGCGGGGGGGCCAGGAAAACCGGGGAGCTGTTTTTT. Amino acid sequence: CASSSSHSSGGARKTGELFF.